Presented here are 3 T cell receptor beta chains from one specimen sequenced in a study of OX40 agonist ivuxolimab in advanced cancers. The assay was immunoSEQ multiplex PCR, and TCRdb's table has in-frame clones only and misses some. The sample yields some 68,000 clones, about 85% seen once. The sample consisted of CD4+ or CD8+ T cells sorted from blood, taken in a trial of the OX40 agonist ivuxolimab. These TCRs come from an adult with an advanced solid tumor such as melanoma, head and neck, liver or kidney cancer.

The chain joins TRBV11-3 to TRBJ2-7; TRBD1 matches at 7 bases. V trimming: 1 base; J trimming: 5 bases; junction bases outside the gene matches: 2. Germline V gene lookup returns CDR1 SGHNT and CDR2 YENEEA. This CDR3 has 13 residues. CDR3: CASSLGQGHEQYF. For the CDR3, the DNA is TGTGCCAGCAGCTTAGGACAGGGCCACGAGCAGTACTTC. The full variable domain, completed using reference TRBV11-3 and TRBJ2-7, is EAGVVQSPRYKIIEKKQPVAFWCNPISGHNTLYWYLQNLGQGPELLIRYENEEAVDDSQLPKDRFSAERLKGVDSTLKIQPAELGDSAVYLCASSLGQGHEQYFGPGTRLTVT.

The chain employs TRBV7-2 and TRBJ1-1; D is undetermined. The CDR3 covers 14 residues. Germline V gene lookup returns CDR1 SGHTA and CDR2 FQGNSA. Trimming shortened V by 5 bases and J by 0 bases, and 10 bases separated the two germline ends. The CDR3 loop reads CASSPAGLNTEAFF. The CDR3 coding sequence is TGTGCCAGCAGCCCCGCAGGTCTGAACACTGAAGCTTTCTTT.

V is TRBV19 and J is TRBJ2-5, with D perhaps matching TRBD1 (5 bases). With 8 bases removed from V and 4 bases from J, the gap between germline ends came to 14 bases. Germline CDR1 and CDR2: LNHDA and SQIVND (reference sequence). The CDR3 runs 13 residues. Here the CDR3 reads CASESPRGETQYF. The CDR3 region has the DNA TGTGCCAGTGAGTCCCCAAGGGGAGAGACCCAGTACTTC.